The T cell receptor beta chain described here comes from a study of patients and donors after allogeneic stem cell transplantation. From the RT-PCR reads, TCRdb called clonotypes with MiXCR, one entry per CDR3 protein. There are around 170,000 distinct CDR3 sequences in the sample; about a quarter occur only once, and about 24% lies in the top ten. This clonotype was seen a handful of times. The CDR3 is 17 residues long. V gave up 5 bases and J gave up 7 bases; unmatched junction bases: 19. Per germline, CDR1 MNHEY and CDR2 SMNVEV (reference sequence). Sequenced sample: blood, either unsorted or a sorted T cell fraction (not recorded which). The V gene is TRBV27, the J gene TRBJ1-2; 7 bases are a match to TRBD1. This receptor was obtained from a human donor who was either an allogeneic HSCT recipient or a stem cell or donor lymphocyte infusion donor (not recorded which). It is not recorded whose cells these are; they may come from a transplant donor. DNA of the CDR3: TGTGCCAGCAGTACCAAGATTAACAGGGGCCCCACGGGTGGCTACACCTTC. It is translated as CASSTKINRGPTGGYTF.